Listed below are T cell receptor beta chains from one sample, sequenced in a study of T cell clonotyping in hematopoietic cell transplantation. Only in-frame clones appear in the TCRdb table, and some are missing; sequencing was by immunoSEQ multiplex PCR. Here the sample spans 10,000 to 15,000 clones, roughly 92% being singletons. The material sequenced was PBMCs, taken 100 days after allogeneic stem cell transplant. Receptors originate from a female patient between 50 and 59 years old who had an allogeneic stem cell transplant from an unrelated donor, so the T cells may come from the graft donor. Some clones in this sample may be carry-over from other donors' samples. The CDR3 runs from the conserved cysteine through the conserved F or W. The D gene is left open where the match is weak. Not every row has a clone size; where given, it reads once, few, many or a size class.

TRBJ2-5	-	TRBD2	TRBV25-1	CASSEGAGAWKETQYF	TGTGCCAGCAGTGAAGGGGCGGGAGCGTGGAAAGAGACCCAGTACTTC
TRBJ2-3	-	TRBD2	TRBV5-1	CASSFSGSSKTDTQYF	TGCGCCAGCAGCTTTAGCGGGAGTTCCAAGACAGATACGCAGTATTTT
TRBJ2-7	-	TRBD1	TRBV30	CACTRTGGAYEQYF	TGTGCCTGCACCCGGACAGGGGGGGCTTACGAGCAGTACTTC
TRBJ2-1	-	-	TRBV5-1	CASSLEGGPYNEQFF	TGCGCCAGCAGCTTGGAGGGGGGGCCCTACAATGAGCAGTTCTTC
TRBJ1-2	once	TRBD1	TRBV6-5	CASSGDRVYGYTF	TGTGCCAGCAGTGGGGACAGGGTTTATGGCTACACCTTC
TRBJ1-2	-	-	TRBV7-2	CASSLAPREERGYGYTF	TGTGCCAGCAGCTTAGCCCCCCGGGAGGAGAGGGGCTATGGCTACACCTTC
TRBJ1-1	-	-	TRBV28	CASTPTLNTEAFF	TGTGCCAGCACCCCGACACTGAACACTGAAGCTTTCTTT
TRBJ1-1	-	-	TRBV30	CASGPWWTEAFF	TGTGCCTCCGGCCCCTGGTGGACTGAAGCTTTCTTT
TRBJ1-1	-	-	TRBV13	CASSLTGTEAFF	TGTGCCAGCAGCTTAACTGGCACTGAAGCTTTCTTT
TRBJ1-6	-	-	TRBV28	CASSLSGRASISPLHF	TGTGCCAGCAGTTTATCTGGCAGGGCCTCAATTTCACCCCTCCACTTT
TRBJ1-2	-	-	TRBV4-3	CASSQVLGEDSGYTF	TGCGCCAGCAGCCAAGTTTTGGGCGAGGACAGTGGCTACACCTTC
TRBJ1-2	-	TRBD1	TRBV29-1	CSVRPGQGIHGYTF	TGCAGCGTTCGTCCGGGACAGGGGATTCATGGCTACACCTTC
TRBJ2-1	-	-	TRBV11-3	CASSFGLGANEQFF	TGTGCCAGCAGCTTTGGGTTGGGGGCCAATGAGCAGTTCTTC
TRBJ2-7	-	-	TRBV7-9	CASSSGRGYEQYF	TGTGCCAGCAGCTCCGGACGGGGTTACGAGCAGTACTTC
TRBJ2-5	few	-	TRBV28	CASSLLSAGETQYF	TGTGCCAGCAGTTTACTGTCCGCAGGGGAGACCCAGTACTTC
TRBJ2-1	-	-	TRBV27	CASSPRGSPTYNEQFF	TGTGCCAGCAGTCCCCGAGGCTCACCCACCTACAATGAGCAGTTCTTC
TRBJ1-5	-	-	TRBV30	CAWSSAGTQPQHF	TGTGCCTGGAGTAGCGCAGGGACACAGCCCCAGCATTTT
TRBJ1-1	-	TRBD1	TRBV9	CASSPRGQVNTEAFF	TGTGCCAGCAGCCCCCGGGGACAGGTGAACACTGAAGCTTTCTTT
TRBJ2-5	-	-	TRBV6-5	CASRSGVAKETQYF	TGTGCCAGCAGGTCCGGGGTTGCTAAAGAGACCCAGTACTTC
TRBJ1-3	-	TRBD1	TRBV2	CASATGQGINTIYF	TGTGCCAGCGCTACGGGACAGGGAATAAACACCATATATTTT
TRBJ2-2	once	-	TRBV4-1	CASSSPRVLNTGELFF	TGCGCCAGCAGCTCCCCTCGGGTCCTGAACACCGGGGAGCTGTTTTTT
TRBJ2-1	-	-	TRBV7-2	CASSSNRVTYNEQFF	TGTGCCAGCAGCTCTAACAGGGTTACCTACAATGAGCAGTTCTTC
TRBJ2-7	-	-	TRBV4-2	CASSQDGRAGDEQYF	TGTGCCAGCAGCCAAGATGGGAGAGCTGGGGACGAGCAGTACTTC
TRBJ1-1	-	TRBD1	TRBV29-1	CSARTGANTEAFF	TGCAGCGCCAGGACAGGGGCGAACACTGAAGCTTTCTTT
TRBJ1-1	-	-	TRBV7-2	CASSLGGDRRAFF	TGTGCCAGCAGCTTAGGAGGTGACAGGCGGGCTTTCTTT
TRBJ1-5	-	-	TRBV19	CASSSPRGAYSNQPQHF	TGTGCCAGTAGTAGCCCGAGAGGGGCCTATAGCAATCAGCCCCAGCATTTT
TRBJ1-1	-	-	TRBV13	CASSYRTDPNTEAFF	TGTGCCAGCAGCTACCGGACAGACCCTAACACTGAAGCTTTCTTT
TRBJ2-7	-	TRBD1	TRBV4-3	CASSQAAGTGRYEQYF	TGCGCCAGCAGCCAAGCCGCCGGGACAGGGAGATACGAGCAGTACTTC
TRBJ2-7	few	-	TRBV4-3	CASSQDRFGGGYEQYF	TGCGCCAGCAGCCAAGATCGGTTCGGGGGCGGGTACGAGCAGTACTTC
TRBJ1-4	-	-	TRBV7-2	CASSSYLGEKLFF	TGTGCCAGCAGCTCTTACTTGGGGGAAAAACTGTTTTTT
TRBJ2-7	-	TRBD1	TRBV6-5	CASRSRTGAYEQYF	TGTGCCAGCAGGTCCCGGACAGGGGCGTACGAGCAGTACTTC
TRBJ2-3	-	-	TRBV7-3	CASSPPGVTGAQYF	TGTGCCAGCAGCCCCCCGGGGGTTACGGGCGCGCAGTATTTT
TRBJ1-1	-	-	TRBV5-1	CASSLRPPGLDTEAFF	TGCGCCAGCAGCCTCCGACCGCCGGGGTTGGACACTGAAGCTTTCTTT
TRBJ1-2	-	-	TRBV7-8	CASSLALVGPSGNYGYTF	TGTGCCAGCAGCTTAGCGCTCGTCGGACCAAGTGGAAACTATGGCTACACCTTC
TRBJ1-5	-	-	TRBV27	CASRTGSSNQPQHF	TGTGCCAGCAGGACCGGCAGTAGCAATCAGCCCCAGCATTTT
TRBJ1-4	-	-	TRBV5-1	CAGRADPNEKLFF	TGCGCCGGAAGAGCTGATCCTAATGAAAAACTGTTTTTT
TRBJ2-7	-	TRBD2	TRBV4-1	CASSHGLAGGPEQYF	TGCGCCAGCAGCCACGGACTAGCGGGAGGGCCCGAGCAGTACTTC
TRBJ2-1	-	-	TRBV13	CASSLGLLSYNEQFF	TGTGCCAGCAGCTTAGGCCTACTGTCCTACAATGAGCAGTTCTTC
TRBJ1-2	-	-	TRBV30	CAWSGPFYGYTF	TGTGCCTGGAGCGGACCCTTCTATGGCTACACCTTC